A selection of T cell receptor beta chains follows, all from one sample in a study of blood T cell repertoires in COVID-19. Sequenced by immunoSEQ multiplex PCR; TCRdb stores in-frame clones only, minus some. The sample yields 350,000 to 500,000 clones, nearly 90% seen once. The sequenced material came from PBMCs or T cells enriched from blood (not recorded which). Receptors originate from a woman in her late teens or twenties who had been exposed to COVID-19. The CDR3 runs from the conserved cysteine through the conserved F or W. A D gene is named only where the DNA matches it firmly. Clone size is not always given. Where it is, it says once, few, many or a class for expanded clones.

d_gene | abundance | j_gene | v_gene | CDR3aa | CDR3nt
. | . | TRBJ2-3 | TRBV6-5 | CASSYSGARTDTQYF | TGTGCCAGCAGTTACTCGGGGGCTCGCACAGATACGCAGTATTTT
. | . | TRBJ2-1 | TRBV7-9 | CASSPTSLSYNEQFF | TGTGCCAGCAGCCCGACTTCGCTGTCCTACAATGAGCAGTTCTTC
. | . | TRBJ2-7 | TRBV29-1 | CSVGGTNEQYF | TGCAGCGTGGGGGGAACGAACGAGCAGTACTTC
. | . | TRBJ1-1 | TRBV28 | CASSFRAGVMFAFF | TGTGCCAGCAGTTTTCGTGCGGGGGTAATGTTCGCTTTCTTT
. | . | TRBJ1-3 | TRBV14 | CASSERTVSSGNTIYF | TGTGCCAGCAGCGAACGGACAGTTAGCTCTGGAAACACCATATATTTT
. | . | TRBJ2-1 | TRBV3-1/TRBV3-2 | CASSQGLLEFPPYNEQFF | TGTGCCAGCAGCCAAGGTCTTCTTGAGTTTCCACCCTACAATGAGCAGTTCTTC
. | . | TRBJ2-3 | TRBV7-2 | CASRYSGTRTDTQYF | TGTGCCAGCAGATATTCGGGGACTCGCACAGATACGCAGTATTTT
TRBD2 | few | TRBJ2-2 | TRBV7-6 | CASSSGLAGLTGELFF | TGTGCCAGCAGCTCAGGACTAGCGGGACTCACCGGGGAGCTGTTTTTT
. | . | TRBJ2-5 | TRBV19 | CASRQGMIETQYF | TGTGCCAGTAGACAGGGTATGATAGAGACCCAGTACTTC
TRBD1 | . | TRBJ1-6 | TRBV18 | CASSPGERGLYSPLHF | TGTGCCAGCTCACCTGGGGAGAGGGGGCTGTATTCACCCCTCCACTTT
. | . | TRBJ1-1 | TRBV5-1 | CASSFRPQERNTEAFF | TGCGCCAGCAGCTTCCGCCCCCAAGAGCGGAACACTGAAGCTTTCTTT
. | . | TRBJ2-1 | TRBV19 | CASNRGHFSYNEQFF | TGTGCCAGTAACCGGGGACATTTTTCCTACAATGAGCAGTTCTTC
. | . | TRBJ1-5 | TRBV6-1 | CASSDTTGPNQPQHF | TGTGCCAGCAGTGATACTACAGGGCCCAATCAGCCCCAGCATTTT
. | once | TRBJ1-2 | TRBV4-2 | CASSQSLSDRYYGYTF | TGTGCCAGCAGCCAATCTCTGTCGGACAGATACTATGGCTACACCTTC
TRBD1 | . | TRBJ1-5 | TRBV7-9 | CASSLDRGQEQPQHF | TGTGCCAGCAGCCTGGACAGGGGGCAGGAACAGCCCCAGCATTTT